Sequencing of this T cell receptor (beta chain) was carried out in a study of identical twins. The CDR3 extends over 15 amino acids. CDR1 and CDR2 (germline): MDHEN, SYDVKM. V lost 4 bases and J lost 6; bases outside the gene matches: 5. TCRdb ran MiXCR on the 5' RACE reads and lists one entry per CDR3 protein. The table shows nearly 900,000 distinct CDR3 sequences, with 9% to 15% occurring only once. Separately, the same data were catalogued under a study of yellow fever vaccine responses in identical twins.

The receptor comes from a woman between 18 and 30 years old in good health. Sequenced input: PBMCs. The chain recombines TRBV28 with TRBJ2-1; 11 nucleotides align to TRBD2. CDR3 bases: TGTGCCAGCAGTTCACTAGCGGGAGCCGTCAATGAGCAGTTCTTC. Translating it yields CASSSLAGAVNEQFF.